This T cell receptor beta chain was sequenced during a study of blood T cell repertoires in COVID-19. The overall study: T cells, B-cell-depleted T cells, or PBMCs supplied cDNA or gDNA.

Only in-frame clones appear in the TCRdb table, and some are missing; sequencing was by immunoSEQ multiplex PCR. Here the sample spans 200,000 to 250,000 clones, around three quarters being singletons. The CDR3 extends over 17 amino acids. Trimming at V came to 5 bases and at J to 2 bases, leaving 13 bases not matched to a gene. Germline lookup yields CDR1 MNHNY and CDR2 SVGAGI (reference sequence). The chain is built from TRBV6-6 and TRBJ2-5; 8 positions match TRBD1. Specimen: peripheral blood. The TCR was taken from an older woman with acute or convalescent COVID-19. The CDR3 region is CASSPGTGTRAQETQYF. In DNA, the CDR3 is TGTGCCAGCAGTCCCGGGACAGGCACCAGAGCACAAGAGACCCAGTACTTC.